This T cell receptor (beta chain) was sequenced for a study of T cell changes during pregnancy in multiple sclerosis. Germline V CDR1 and CDR2: SGDLS, YYNGEE. The CDR3 length is 18 residues. V lost 0 bases, J lost 6 bases, and 24 bases lay in between. Data came from immunoSEQ multiplex PCR; TCRdb stores just in-frame clones and leaves some out. The repertoire has about 86,000 clones, around 90% of them found once; the top ten carry around 1.8%. This sequence originates from a female donor in good health, enrolled as a control in a pregnancy study. Specimen: peripheral blood, collected in the first trimester of pregnancy. V and J are TRBV9 and TRBJ1-1; no reliable D call. CDR3 in amino acids: CASSVEDQAGSRRAEAFF. Written as DNA, the CDR3 is TGTGCCAGCAGCGTAGAAGATCAGGCGGGATCACGGAGAGCTGAAGCTTTCTTT.